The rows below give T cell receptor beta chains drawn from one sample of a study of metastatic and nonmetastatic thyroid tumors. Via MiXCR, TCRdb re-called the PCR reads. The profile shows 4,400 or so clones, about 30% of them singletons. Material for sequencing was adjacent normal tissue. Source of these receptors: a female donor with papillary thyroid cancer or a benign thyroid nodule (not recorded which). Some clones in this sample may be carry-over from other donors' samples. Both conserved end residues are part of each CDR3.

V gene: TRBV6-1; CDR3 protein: CASSDSHASTDTQYF
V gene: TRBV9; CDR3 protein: CASSVAGFDEQYF
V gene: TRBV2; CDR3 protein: CASRTGLGRDLRGDTQYF
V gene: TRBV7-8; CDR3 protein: CASSLGWADYYEQYF
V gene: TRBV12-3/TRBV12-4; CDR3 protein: CASSLLPADTQYF
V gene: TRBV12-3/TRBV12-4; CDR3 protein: CASSLSGDYGYTF
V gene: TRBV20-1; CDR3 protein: CSAFRDADTQYF
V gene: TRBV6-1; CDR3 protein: CASSEGQTGALYEQYF
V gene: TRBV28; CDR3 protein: CASSRYGFYEQYF
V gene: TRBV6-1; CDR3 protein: CASSHGRGLGNTIYF
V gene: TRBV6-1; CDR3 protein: CASRDSLNGYTF
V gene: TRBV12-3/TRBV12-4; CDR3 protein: CASRLTRSPYEQYF
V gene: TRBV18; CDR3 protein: CASSPKRTGAANTGELFF
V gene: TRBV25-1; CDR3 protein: CASSVNSCVELFF
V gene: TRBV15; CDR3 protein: CATSREGDSAETQYF
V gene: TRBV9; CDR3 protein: CASSVGGRLYNEQFF
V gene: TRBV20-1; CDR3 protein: CSAPSKGSEQYF
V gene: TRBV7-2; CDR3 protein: CASSLESHRSYGYTF
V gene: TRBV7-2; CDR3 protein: CASSFASSGRDNEQFF
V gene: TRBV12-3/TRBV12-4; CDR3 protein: CASRSGGGADTQYF
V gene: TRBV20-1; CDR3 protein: CSARDLNNSPLHF
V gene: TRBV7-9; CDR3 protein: CASSLVVAGEQFF
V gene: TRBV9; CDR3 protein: CASSVAQGQGTDTQYF
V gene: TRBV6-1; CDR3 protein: CASKQIGSSYEQYF
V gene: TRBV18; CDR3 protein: CASSPDRDQPQHF
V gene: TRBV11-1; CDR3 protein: CASSNPTGRGNTEAFF
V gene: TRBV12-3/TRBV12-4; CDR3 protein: CASSLTVYGYTF
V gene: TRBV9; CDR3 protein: CASSAGTSGRSEQFF
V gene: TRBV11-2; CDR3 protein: CASSFTAENTEAFF
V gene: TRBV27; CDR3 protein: CASSSVGTSYEQYF
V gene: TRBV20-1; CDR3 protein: CSARAPDITDTQYF
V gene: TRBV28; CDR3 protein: CASALGPRSDTQYF
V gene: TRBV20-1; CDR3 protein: CSARVQGRGNQPQHF
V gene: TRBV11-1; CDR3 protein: CASSLRRSPYNEQFF
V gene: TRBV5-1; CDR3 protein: CASSPTGSIGYTF
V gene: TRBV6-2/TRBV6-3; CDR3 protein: CASSYSYNSGNTIYF
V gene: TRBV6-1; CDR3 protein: CAILAASSYEQYF
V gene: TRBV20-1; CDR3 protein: CSARGTSGRPEQFF
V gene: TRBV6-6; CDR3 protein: CASSYKGVYGYTF
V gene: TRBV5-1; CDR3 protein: CASSLVGSASYEQYF
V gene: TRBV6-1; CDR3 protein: CASRPRYNSPLHF
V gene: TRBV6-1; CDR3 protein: CPSIEVSYYCYTF
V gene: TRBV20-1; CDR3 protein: CSARIIQGYEQYF
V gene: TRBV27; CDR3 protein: CASAGTPGHYNYGYTF
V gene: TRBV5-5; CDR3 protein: CASSPQPTAFNQPQHF
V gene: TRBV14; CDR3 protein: CASSQGGGTGETRNRQYF
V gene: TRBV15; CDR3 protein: CATSRGYTHYEQYF
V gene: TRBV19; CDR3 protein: CASSITPYQPQHF
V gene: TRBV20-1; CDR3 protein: CSASDSLSCHGQFF
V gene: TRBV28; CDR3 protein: CASSHGKTSGKTEQFF
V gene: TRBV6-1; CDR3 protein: CASSLYSFPYVYTF
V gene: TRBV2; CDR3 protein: CASSRDYGYTF
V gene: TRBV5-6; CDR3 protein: CASSWRGQGREKLFF
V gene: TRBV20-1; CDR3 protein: CSARPGARNTEAFF